The 2 T cell receptor beta chains below were found in one sample sequenced in a study of blood T cells in healthy people across ages. It was with a sample-barcoded 5' primer and a J-beta primer mix that a second PCR of about 6 to 11 cycles was run. MiXCR, run by TCRdb on the 5' RACE reads, gives a single entry per CDR3 protein. The sample has some 640,000 distinct CDR3 sequences; more than 40% are singletons. Sequencing was done on a sample of blood. These receptors originate from a woman aged 55 to 70 in good health.

This chain connects TRBV25-1 to TRBJ2-1; D is unresolved. The CDR3 is 15 amino acids. The V gene lost 2 bases and the J gene lost 2 bases, with 10 bases spanning the gap. The germline gives CDR1 MGHDK, CDR2 SYGVNS. The CDR3 sequence is CASSETTMPYNEQFF. The CDR3 DNA is TGTGCCAGCAGTGAAACTACGATGCCCTACAATGAGCAGTTCTTC.

CDR3 residues: CASSLRQEYEQYF. The CDR3 DNA sequence: TGTGCCAGCAGTTTACGGCAGGAGTACGAGCAGTACTTC. The rearrangement joins TRBV27 to TRBJ2-5; D gene unclear. The J call may be faulty, since TRBJ2-7 better matches the DNA end. CDR3 length equals 13 residues. The germline CDR1 and CDR2 sequences are MNHEY and SMNVEV (reference sequence).